This T cell receptor delta chain derives from a study of gamma-delta T cells after stem cell transplantation. A few counts support this clone. The protein recorded in TCRdb matches a much larger clone and deviates from this DNA's translation at residue 14, suggesting a read error; the protein here is obtained by translating the DNA. This CDR3 region has 20 residues. Germline assignment: CDR1 GEAIGNYY and CDR2 EKD. V dropped 0 bases and J dropped 1; count of bases not matched to a gene: 13. TCRdb reran clone calling via CATT on the RT-PCR reads. Among roughly 1,200 delta-chain clones, roughly 2.8% were seen once, and the ten largest hold about 68%.

Source material: gamma-delta T cells. The source of this sequence is a human donor. It is not recorded whose cells these are; they may come from a transplant donor. The gene calls are TRDV2 and TRDJ1; 13 nucleotides align to TRDD3. This CDR3 is CACDTDDLLGDTGCTDKLIF. The CDR3 bases are TGTGCCTGTGACACCGACGACCTACTGGGGGATACGGGGTGCACCGATAAACTCATCTTT.